This T cell receptor (beta chain) was retrieved from a study of spatial heterogeneity in lung cancer. The overall study: More than eight raw reads, on average, carried each unique TCR and UMI combination.

This CDR3 contains 13 residues. The time point denotes: sample taken at primary tumor resection. A single record per CDR3 protein comes from TCRdb applying MiXCR to the 5' RACE reads. The data hold tens of thousands of distinct CDR3 sequences, with around 13% observed a single time. This chain joins TRBV21-1 and TRBJ1-6. TRBV21-1 is deemed a pseudogene. The source material was PBMCs, sampled at surgery. The sequence was collected from a male donor with early-stage non-small cell lung cancer. The CDR3 DNA sequence: TGTGCCAGCAGAGGTCTATATAATTCACCCCTCCACTTT. Translation: CASRGLYNSPLHF.